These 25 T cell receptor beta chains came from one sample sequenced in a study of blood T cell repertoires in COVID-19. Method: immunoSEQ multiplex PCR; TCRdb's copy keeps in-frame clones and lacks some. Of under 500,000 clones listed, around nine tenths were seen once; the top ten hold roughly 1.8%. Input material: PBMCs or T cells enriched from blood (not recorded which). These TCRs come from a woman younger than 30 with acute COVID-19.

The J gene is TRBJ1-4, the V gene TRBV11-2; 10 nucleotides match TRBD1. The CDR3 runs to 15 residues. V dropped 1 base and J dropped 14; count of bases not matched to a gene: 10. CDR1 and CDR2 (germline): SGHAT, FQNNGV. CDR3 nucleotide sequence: TGTGCCAGCAGCTTAGTCGGGACAGGGGCCGTGAGGCTGTTTTTT. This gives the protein CASSLVGTGAVRLFF.

This chain's CDR3 is CASASRGDNSPLHF. CDR3 nucleotide sequence: TGTGCCAGCGCATCCCGGGGGGATAATTCACCCCTCCACTTT. The chain carries TRBV27 and TRBJ1-6; D possibly corresponds to TRBD1 (5 bases). V shed 8 bases and J shed 5 bases, with 13 bases lying between them. The V gene's germline CDR1 is MNHEY and CDR2 SMNVEV (reference sequence). This CDR3 is built from 14 residues.

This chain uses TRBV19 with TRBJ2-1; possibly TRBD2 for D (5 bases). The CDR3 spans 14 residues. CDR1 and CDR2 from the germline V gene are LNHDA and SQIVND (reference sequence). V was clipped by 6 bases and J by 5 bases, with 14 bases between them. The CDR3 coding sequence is TGTGCCAGTAGAGATTGGACTCTCAACAATGAGCAGTTCTTC. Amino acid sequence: CASRDWTLNNEQFF.

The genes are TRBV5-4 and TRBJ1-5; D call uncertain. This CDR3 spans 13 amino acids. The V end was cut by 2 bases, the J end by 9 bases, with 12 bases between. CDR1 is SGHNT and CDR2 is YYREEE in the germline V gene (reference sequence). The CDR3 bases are TGTGCCAGCAGCTTTCCCGACAACAGGCCCCAGCATTTT. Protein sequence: CASSFPDNRPQHF.

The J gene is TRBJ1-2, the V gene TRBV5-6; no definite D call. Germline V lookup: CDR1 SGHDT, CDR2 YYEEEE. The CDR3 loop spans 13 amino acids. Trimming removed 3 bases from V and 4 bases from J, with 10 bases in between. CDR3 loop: CASSSIVPYGYTF. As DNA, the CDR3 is TGTGCCAGCAGCTCTATCGTTCCCTATGGCTACACCTTC.

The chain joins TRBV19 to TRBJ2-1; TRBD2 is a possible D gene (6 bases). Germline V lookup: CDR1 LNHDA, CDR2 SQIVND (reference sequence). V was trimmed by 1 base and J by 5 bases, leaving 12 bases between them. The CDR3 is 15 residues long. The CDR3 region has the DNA TGTGCCAGTAGTATAGCCCTAGGGACTCACAATGAGCAGTTCTTC. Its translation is CASSIALGTHNEQFF.

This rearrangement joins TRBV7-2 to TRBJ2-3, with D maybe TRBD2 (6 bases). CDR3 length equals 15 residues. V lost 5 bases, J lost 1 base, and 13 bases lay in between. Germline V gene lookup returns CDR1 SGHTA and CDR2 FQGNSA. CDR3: CASSTRLGGTDTQYF. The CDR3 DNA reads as TGTGCCAGCAGCACTCGACTAGGCGGCACAGATACGCAGTATTTT.

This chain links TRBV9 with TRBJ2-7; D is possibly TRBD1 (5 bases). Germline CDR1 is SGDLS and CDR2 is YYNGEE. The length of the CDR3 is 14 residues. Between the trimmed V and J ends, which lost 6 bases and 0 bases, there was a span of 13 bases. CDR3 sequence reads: CASTKDTFSYEQYF. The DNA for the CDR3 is TGTGCCAGCACCAAGGACACTTTCTCCTACGAGCAGTACTTC. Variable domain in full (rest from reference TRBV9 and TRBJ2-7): DSGVTQTPKHLITATGQRVTLRCSPRSGDLSVYWYQQSLDQGLQFLIQYYNGEERAKGNILERFSAQQFPDLHSELNLSSLELGDSALYFCASTKDTFSYEQYFGPGTRLTVT.

The CDR3 here is CSGLSRDRDGTGELFF. DNA of the CDR3: TGCAGCGGCCTGAGCCGGGACAGGGATGGCACCGGGGAGCTGTTTTTT. The chain links TRBV29-1 to TRBJ2-2, with 9 bases fitting TRBD1. This CDR3 has 16 residues. With V trimmed by 7 bases and J by 4 bases, 13 bases remained unmatched. Germline V gene data show CDR1 as SQVTM and CDR2 as ANQGSEA.

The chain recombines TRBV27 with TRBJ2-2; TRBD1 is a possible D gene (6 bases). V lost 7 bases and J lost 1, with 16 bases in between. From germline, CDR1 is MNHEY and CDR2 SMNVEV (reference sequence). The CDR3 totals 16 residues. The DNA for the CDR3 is TGTGCCAGCACCATCGGACAGCGAATGAACACCGGGGAGCTGTTTTTT. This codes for CASTIGQRMNTGELFF.

The CDR3 sequence is CASSSGEYGYTF. CDR3 nucleotides: TGTGCCAGCAGCTCCGGGGAGTATGGCTACACCTTC. The chain joins TRBV11-3 to TRBJ1-2; D is uncertain. V was cut by 4 bases and J by 5 bases, with 8 bases left in between. This CDR3 is 12 amino acids long. Germline V CDR1 and CDR2: SGHNT, YENEEA.

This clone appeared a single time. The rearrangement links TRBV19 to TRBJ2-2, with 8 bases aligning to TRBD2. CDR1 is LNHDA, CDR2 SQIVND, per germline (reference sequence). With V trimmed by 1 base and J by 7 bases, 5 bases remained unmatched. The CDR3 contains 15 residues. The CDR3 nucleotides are TGTGCCAGTAGTATAGGATCACTAGCGGTCGGGGAGCTGTTTTTT. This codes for CASSIGSLAVGELFF.

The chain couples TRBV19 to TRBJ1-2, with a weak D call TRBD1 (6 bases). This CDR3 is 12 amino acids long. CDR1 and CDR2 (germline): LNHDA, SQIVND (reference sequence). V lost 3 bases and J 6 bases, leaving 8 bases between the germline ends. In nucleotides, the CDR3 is TGTGCCAGTAGTATCGGACAGCATGGCTACACCTTC. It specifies CASSIGQHGYTF.

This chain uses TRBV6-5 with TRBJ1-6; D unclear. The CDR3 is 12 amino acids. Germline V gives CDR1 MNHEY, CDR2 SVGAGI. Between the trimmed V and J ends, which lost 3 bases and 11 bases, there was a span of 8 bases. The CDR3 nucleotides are TGTGCCAGCAGTTATTCGTCGGCACCCCTCCACTTT. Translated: CASSYSSAPLHF.

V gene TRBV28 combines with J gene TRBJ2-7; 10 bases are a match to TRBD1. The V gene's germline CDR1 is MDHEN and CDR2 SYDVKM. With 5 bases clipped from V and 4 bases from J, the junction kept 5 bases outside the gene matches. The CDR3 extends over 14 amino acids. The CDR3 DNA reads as TGTGCCAGCAGTCCCGGGACAGGGGTTTACGAGCAGTACTTC. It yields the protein CASSPGTGVYEQYF.

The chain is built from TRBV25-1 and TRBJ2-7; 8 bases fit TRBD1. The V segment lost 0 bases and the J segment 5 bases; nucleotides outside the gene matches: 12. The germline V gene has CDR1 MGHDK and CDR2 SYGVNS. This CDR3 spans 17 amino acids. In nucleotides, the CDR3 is TGTGCCAGCAGTGAATACTATTCTGAGACAGGGGTTGACGAGCAGTACTTC. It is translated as CASSEYYSETGVDEQYF.

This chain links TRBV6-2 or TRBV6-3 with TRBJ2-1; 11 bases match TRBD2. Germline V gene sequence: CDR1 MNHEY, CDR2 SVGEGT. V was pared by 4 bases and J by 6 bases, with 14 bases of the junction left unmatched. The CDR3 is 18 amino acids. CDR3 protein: CASSSAGTSGVAGNEQFF. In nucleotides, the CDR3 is TGTGCCAGCAGTTCCGCCGGGACTAGCGGAGTTGCGGGCAATGAGCAGTTCTTC.

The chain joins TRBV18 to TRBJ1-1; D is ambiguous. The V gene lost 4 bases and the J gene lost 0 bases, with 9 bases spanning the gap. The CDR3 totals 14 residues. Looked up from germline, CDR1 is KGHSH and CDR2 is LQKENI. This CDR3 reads CASSLWELNTEAFF. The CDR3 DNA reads TGTGCCAGCTCACTCTGGGAGTTGAACACTGAAGCTTTCTTT.

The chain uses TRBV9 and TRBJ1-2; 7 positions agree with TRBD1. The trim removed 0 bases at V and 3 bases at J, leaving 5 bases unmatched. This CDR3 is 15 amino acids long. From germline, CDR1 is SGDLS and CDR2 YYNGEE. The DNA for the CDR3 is TGTGCCAGCAGCGTAGTGGCAGGGGGTGACTATGGCTACACCTTC. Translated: CASSVVAGGDYGYTF.

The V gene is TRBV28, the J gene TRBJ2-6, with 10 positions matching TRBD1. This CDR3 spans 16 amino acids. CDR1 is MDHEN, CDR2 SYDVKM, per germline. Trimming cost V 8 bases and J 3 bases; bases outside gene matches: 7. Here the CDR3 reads CASGETGGYGANVLTF. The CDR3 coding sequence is TGTGCCAGCGGCGAGACAGGGGGCTATGGGGCCAACGTCCTGACTTTC. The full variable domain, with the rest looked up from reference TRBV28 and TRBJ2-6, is DVKVTQSSRYLVKRTGEKVFLECVQDMDHENMFWYRQDPGLGLRLIYFSYDVKMKEKGDIPEGYSVSREKKERFSLILESASTNQTSMYLCASGETGGYGANVLTFGAGSRLTVL.

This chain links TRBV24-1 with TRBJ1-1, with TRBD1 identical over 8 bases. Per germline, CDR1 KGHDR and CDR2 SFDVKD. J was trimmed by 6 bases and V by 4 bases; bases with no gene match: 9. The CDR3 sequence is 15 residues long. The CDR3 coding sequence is TGTGCCACCAGTGACAGGACAGGGACTTTGGCTGAAGCTTTCTTT. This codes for CATSDRTGTLAEAFF.

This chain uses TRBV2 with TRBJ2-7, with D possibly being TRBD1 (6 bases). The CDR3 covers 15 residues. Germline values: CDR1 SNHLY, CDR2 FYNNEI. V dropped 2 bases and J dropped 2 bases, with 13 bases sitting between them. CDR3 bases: TGTGCCAGCAGTGAAAATTCGGGACACACCTACGAGCAGTACTTC. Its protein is CASSENSGHTYEQYF.

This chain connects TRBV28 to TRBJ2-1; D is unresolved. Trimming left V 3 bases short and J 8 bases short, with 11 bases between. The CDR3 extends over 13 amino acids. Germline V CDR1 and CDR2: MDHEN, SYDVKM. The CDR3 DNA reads TGTGCCAGCAGTTTGATGCGGCGCGATGAGCAGTTCTTC. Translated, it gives CASSLMRRDEQFF. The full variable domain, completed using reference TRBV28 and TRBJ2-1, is DVKVTQSSRYLVKRTGEKVFLECVQDMDHENMFWYRQDPGLGLRLIYFSYDVKMKEKGDIPEGYSVSREKKERFSLILESASTNQTSMYLCASSLMRRDEQFFGPGTRLTVL.

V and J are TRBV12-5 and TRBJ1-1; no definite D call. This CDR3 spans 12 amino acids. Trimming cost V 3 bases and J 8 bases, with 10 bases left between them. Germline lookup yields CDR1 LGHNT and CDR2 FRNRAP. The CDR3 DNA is TGTGCTAGTGGTTTAGGGAGGAGCGAAGCTTTCTTT. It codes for CASGLGRSEAFF.

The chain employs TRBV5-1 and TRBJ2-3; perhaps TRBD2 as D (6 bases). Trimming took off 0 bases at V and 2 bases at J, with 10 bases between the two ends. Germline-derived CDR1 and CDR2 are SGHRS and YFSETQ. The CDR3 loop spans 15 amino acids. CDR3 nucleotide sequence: TGCGCCAGCAGCTTGGGGGGACTCACCACAGATACGCAGTATTTT. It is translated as CASSLGGLTTDTQYF.